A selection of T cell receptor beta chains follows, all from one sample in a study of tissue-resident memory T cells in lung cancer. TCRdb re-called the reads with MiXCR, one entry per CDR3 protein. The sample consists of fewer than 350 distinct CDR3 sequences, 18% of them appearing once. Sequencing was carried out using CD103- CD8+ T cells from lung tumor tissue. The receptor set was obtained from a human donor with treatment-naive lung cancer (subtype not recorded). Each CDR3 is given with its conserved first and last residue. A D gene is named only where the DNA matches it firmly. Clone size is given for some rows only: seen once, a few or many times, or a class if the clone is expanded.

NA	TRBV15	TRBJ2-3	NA	CATSRVLGASWRGTDTQYF	TGTGCCACCAGCAGAGTCCTAGGGGCGTCGTGGAGAGGCACAGATACGCAGTATTTT
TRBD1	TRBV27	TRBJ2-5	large	CASSPLVDRAQETQYF	TGTGCCAGCAGTCCTCTGGTCGACAGGGCTCAAGAGACCCAGTACTTC
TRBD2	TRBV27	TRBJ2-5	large	CASSPPGGGETQYF	TGTGCCAGCAGTCCCCCGGGGGGAGGAGAGACCCAGTACTTC
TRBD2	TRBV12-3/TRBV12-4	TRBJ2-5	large	CASSGGQETQYF	TGTGCCAGCTCGGGAGGCCAAGAGACCCAGTACTTC
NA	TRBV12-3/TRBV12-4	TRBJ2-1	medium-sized	CASSFNNEQFF	TGTGCCAGCAGTTTCAACAATGAGCAGTTCTTC
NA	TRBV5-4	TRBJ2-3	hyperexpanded	CASSSLASSTDTQYF	TGTGCCAGCAGCTCCCTAGCGTCTAGCACAGATACGCAGTATTTT
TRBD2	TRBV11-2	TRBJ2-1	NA	CASSHPGLGVPEQFF	TGTGCCAGCAGCCACCCGGGACTAGGGGTCCCTGAGCAGTTCTTC
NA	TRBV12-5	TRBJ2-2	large	CASGLDPLGTGELFF	TGTGCTAGTGGTTTGGACCCCTTGGGCACCGGGGAGCTGTTTTTT
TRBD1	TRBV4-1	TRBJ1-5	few	CASSQEGQGAGGNQPQHF	TGCGCCAGCAGCCAAGAGGGACAGGGGGCTGGGGGCAATCAGCCCCAGCATTTT
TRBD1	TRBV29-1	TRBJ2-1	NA	CSAERDSSYNEQFF	TGCAGCGCGGAACGGGACAGCTCCTACAATGAGCAGTTCTTC
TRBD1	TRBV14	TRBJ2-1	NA	CASSLQWTGVQEQFF	TGTGCCAGCAGCCTTCAATGGACAGGGGTGCAGGAGCAGTTCTTC
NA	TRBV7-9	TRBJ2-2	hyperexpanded	CASSSNPNTGELFF	TGTGCCAGCAGCTCAAATCCGAACACCGGGGAGCTGTTTTTT
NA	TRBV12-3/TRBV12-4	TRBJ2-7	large	CASRIPGLYEQYF	TGTGCCAGCAGGATCCCGGGGTTGTACGAGCAGTACTTC